Each of the 26 T cell receptor beta chains below was sequenced from the same sample in a study of Graves' ophthalmopathy and Graves' hyperthyroidism (dated by TCRdb to the late 2010s). Sequencing was carried out with an Illumina HiSeq 2000. TCR beta CDR3 regions were amplified from RNA transcripts for repertoire sequencing. HTBI primers and the Qiagen OneStep RT-PCR kit were used in a first-round RT-PCR, which was followed by a second-round multiplex PCR, size selection and purification. TCRdb itself trimmed the public reads at Q25 with fastp, ran MiXCR and retained productive beta chains. Rows merge per CDR3 protein into single entries with the most common DNA and genes. For this sample there are around 670,000 distinct CDR3 sequences; 40% appear just once. The leading ten clones occupy about 40% of the sample. Sequenced sample: peripheral blood. These receptors came from an adult man with Graves' ophthalmopathy.

The J gene is TRBJ1-6, the V gene TRBV9; D uncertain. The CDR3 has 16 residues. Germline loops: CDR1 SGDLS, CDR2 YYNGEE. Trimming removed 3 bases from V and 7 bases from J, with 17 bases in between. As DNA, the CDR3 is TGTGCCAGCAGCGCGGAGGGCGGATTAGGGAATTCACCCCTCCACTTT. It encodes CASSAEGGLGNSPLHF. Complete variable domain (other parts from reference TRBV9 and TRBJ1-6): DSGVTQTPKHLITATGQRVTLRCSPRSGDLSVYWYQQSLDQGLQFLIQYYNGEERAKGNILERFSAQQFPDLHSELNLSSLELGDSALYFCASSAEGGLGNSPLHFGNGTRLTVT.

A few counts support this clonotype. The gene calls are TRBV25-1 and TRBJ2-2; perhaps TRBD1 as D (5 bases). V dropped 6 bases and J dropped 5 bases, with 16 bases sitting between them. The germline V gene has CDR1 MGHDK and CDR2 SYGVNS. The CDR3 sequence is 15 residues long. This CDR3 is CASSFGRADTGELFF. The CDR3, as DNA: TGTGCCAGCAGCTTCGGCAGGGCGGATACCGGGGAGCTGTTTTTT.

The chain uses TRBV10-3 and TRBJ2-7; TRBD2 agrees at 9 bases. The J call may be in error: the DNA end matches TRBJ2-1 better. Germline V CDR1 and CDR2: ENHRY, SYGVKD. This CDR3 is 17 amino acids long. The DNA of the CDR3 is TGTGCCATCAGTGAGTCTCTAGCGGGAAGCTCCTACAATGAGCAGTTCTTC. The encoded protein is CAISESLAGSSYNEQFF.

The chain has TRBV12-3 or TRBV12-4 and TRBJ1-4, with D perhaps TRBD1 (5 bases). This CDR3 spans 16 amino acids. V lost 3 bases and J lost 4, with 15 bases in between. The DNA for the CDR3 is TGTGCCAGCAGTTTTCGTTTGGACAAGCATAATGAAAAACTGTTTTTT. It encodes CASSFRLDKHNEKLFF.

This chain links TRBV5-1 with TRBJ2-6; D unclear. Trimming stripped 7 bases from V and 0 bases from J, with 8 bases between. The CDR3 contains 14 residues. CDR1 SGHRS and CDR2 YFSETQ come from the germline V gene. CDR3 sequence reads: CASRAVSGANVLTF. The CDR3 DNA sequence: TGCGCCAGCCGGGCAGTCTCTGGGGCCAACGTCCTGACTTTC.

This clonotype was counted a few times. J is TRBJ2-5 and V is TRBV7-9; possible D gene TRBD1, 5 bases. Germline-derived CDR1 and CDR2 are SEHNR and FQNEAQ (reference sequence). CDR3 length equals 14 residues. V lost 2 bases and J lost 5, with 12 bases in between. CDR3 DNA: TGTGCCAGCAGCTTAAATCAGGGTGGGGAGACCCAGTACTTC. Its protein is CASSLNQGGETQYF. The full variable domain, with the rest looked up from reference TRBV7-9 and TRBJ2-5, is DTGVSQNPRHKITKRGQNVTFRCDPISEHNRLYWYRQTLGQGPEFLTYFQNEAQLEKSRLLSDRFSAERPKGSFSTLEIQRTEQGDSAMYLCASSLNQGGETQYFGPGTRLLVL.

In the case of this clonotype: Given a much more abundant clone one base away, this may be a read error. The genes are TRBV11-1 and TRBJ1-6, with TRBD1 as a possible D gene (6 bases). V lost 1 base, J lost 11 bases, and 12 bases lay in between. This CDR3 contains 14 residues. Germline V gene data show CDR1 as SGHAT and CDR2 as FQDESV (reference sequence). This CDR3 is CASSLVGGRAPLHF. In DNA, the CDR3 is TGTGCCAGCAGCTTAGTAGGGGGTAGGGCACCCCTCCACTTT.

This clonotype was seen only a few times. V usage is TRBV20-1 and J usage is TRBJ1-1; D may be TRBD1 (6 bases). Germline-derived CDR1 and CDR2 are DFQATT and SNEGSKA (reference sequence). The CDR3 consists of 14 residues. The V end was cut by 2 bases, the J end by 1 base, with 11 bases between. The DNA of the CDR3 is TGCAGTGCTAGACTAGGGGGACCGAACACTGAAGCTTTCTTT. Translation: CSARLGGPNTEAFF.

This clonotype turned up a few times. This sequence may be a read error, since a much larger clone differs from it by one base. The genes are TRBV6-5 and TRBJ1-2, with 8 bases matching TRBD1. This CDR3 contains 12 residues. The ends lost 5 bases at V and 6 bases at J; junction bases unmatched: 2. Germline CDR1 and CDR2: MNHEY and SVGAGI. CDR3 sequence: CASSRTGHGYTF. In DNA form, the CDR3 reads TGTGCCAGCAGTCGGACAGGGCATGGCTACACCTTC.

Many counts were recorded for this clonotype. The genes are TRBV7-8 and TRBJ1-2, with TRBD1 matching 7 bases. This CDR3 is built from 14 residues. The V gene's germline CDR1 is SGHVS and CDR2 FQNEAQ. Trimming took 5 bases from V and 14 from J; bases not matched to a gene: 17. The CDR3 nucleotides read TGTGCCAGCAGCCCGGAACCGGGACAGCTCTCTTCTACCTTC. This codes for CASSPEPGQLSSTF.

This chain links TRBV4-2 with TRBJ2-7; 11 nucleotides agree with TRBD2. Germline loops: CDR1 LGHNA, CDR2 YNFKEQ. The CDR3 contains 16 residues. The junction had 11 bases not matched to a gene; V was cut back by 3 bases and J by 7 bases. CDR3 in DNA: TGTGCCAGCAGCCACGCCCTGACTAGCGGGACGGGGGAGCAGTACTTC. As protein: CASSHALTSGTGEQYF.

The sample holds one count of this clonotype. A much more abundant neighbour one base away suggests this may be a read error. The V and J genes are TRBV24-1 and TRBJ1-5; a possible D gene is TRBD1 (6 bases). The CDR3 extends over 14 amino acids. The germline CDR1 and CDR2 sequences are KGHDR and SFDVKD. V was shortened by 11 bases and J by 5 bases, with 18 bases between the two germline ends. The CDR3 spells CASSPEAGDQPQHF. The CDR3 nucleotides read TGTGCCAGCAGCCCTGAGGCAGGGGATCAGCCCCAGCATTTT.

This clonotype was seen many times. The rearrangement uses TRBV5-6 and TRBJ1-1; D is possibly TRBD1 (6 bases). The V and J ends lost 4 bases and 10 bases respectively, with 14 bases between them. The CDR3 is 12 amino acids. Germline V gene sequence: CDR1 SGHDT, CDR2 YYEEEE. In DNA form, the CDR3 reads TGTGCCAGCAGCACCAACAGGGACGCAGCTTTCTTT. It codes for CASSTNRDAAFF.

V usage is TRBV7-2 and J usage is TRBJ2-7; perhaps TRBD1 as D (5 bases). The CDR3 extends over 16 amino acids. With 3 bases removed from V and 4 bases from J, the gap between germline ends came to 19 bases. In germline, CDR1 is SGHTA, CDR2 FQGNSA. CDR3 bases: TGTGCCAGCAGCTTGAAAATAGGGGCCCCGGAGTACGAGCAGTACTTC. Its protein product is CASSLKIGAPEYEQYF.

V gene TRBV10-3 combines with J gene TRBJ1-6, with D unresolved. CDR3 length: 13 amino acids. Germline V lookup: CDR1 ENHRY, CDR2 SYGVKD. The V gene lost 7 bases and the J gene lost 5 bases, with 9 bases spanning the gap. The CDR3 sequence is CAITNKNNSPLHF. The CDR3 DNA sequence: TGTGCCATCACTAACAAAAATAATTCACCCCTCCACTTT.

This clonotype was recorded once. The J gene is TRBJ2-7, the V gene TRBV5-6; 8 bases are a match to TRBD2. Losses at the gene ends were 2 bases for V and 2 bases for J; bases not matched to a gene: 3. The germline V gene has CDR1 SGHDT and CDR2 YYEEEE. The CDR3 spans 14 residues. CDR3 residues: CASSFSGVPYEQYF. The CDR3 DNA follows: TGTGCCAGCAGCTTTAGCGGGGTCCCCTACGAGCAGTACTTC.

This clonotype occurred a few times. The gene calls are TRBV20-1 and TRBJ1-5; TRBD1 agrees at 7 bases. V lost 5 bases, J lost 4 bases, and 5 bases stayed unmatched. Germline V gene data show CDR1 as DFQATT and CDR2 as SNEGSKA (reference sequence). The CDR3 totals 13 residues. Here the CDR3 reads CSAGTANNQPQHF. The CDR3 coding sequence is TGCAGTGCTGGGACAGCTAATAATCAGCCCCAGCATTTT.

This chain connects TRBV25-1 to TRBJ2-2; D is ambiguous. Looked up from germline, CDR1 is MGHDK and CDR2 is SYGVNS. This CDR3 is 15 amino acids long. V was trimmed by 4 bases and J by 4 bases, leaving 13 bases between them. The CDR3 is CASSAPLRGTGELFF. The CDR3, as DNA: TGTGCCAGCAGTGCTCCCCTCCGCGGCACCGGGGAGCTGTTTTTT.

This clonotype has more than one count but fewer than ten. V and J are TRBV7-2 and TRBJ2-5; TRBD2 matches at 12 bases. This CDR3 has 15 amino acids. Trimming removed 5 bases from V and 3 bases from J; junction bases left unmatched: 4. Germline V gene sequence: CDR1 SGHTA, CDR2 FQGNSA. DNA of the CDR3: TGTGCCAGCAGCCGGACTAGCGGGGAGAAAGAGACCCAGTACTTC. Translation gives CASSRTSGEKETQYF.

In this sample, this clonotype turned up many times. This sequence joins TRBV2 and TRBJ1-6; no definite D call. Germline CDR1 and CDR2: SNHLY and FYNNEI. This CDR3 has 14 amino acids. V was trimmed by 10 bases and J by 0 bases, leaving 10 bases between them. CDR3 DNA sequence: TGTGCCACCCAGAAGGACTCCTATAATTCACCCCTCCACTTT. This translates into CATQKDSYNSPLHF. The entire variable domain, with the rest obtained from reference TRBV2 and TRBJ1-6, is as follows: EPEVTQTPSHQVTQMGQEVILRCVPISNHLYFYWYRQILGQKVEFLVSFYNNEISEKSEIFDDQFSVERPDGSNFTLKIRSTKLEDSAMYFCATQKDSYNSPLHFGNGTRLTVT.

The CDR3 protein is CSASPGGPNEKLFF. Here the CDR3 DNA reads TGCAGTGCTAGCCCAGGTGGGCCTAATGAAAAACTGTTTTTT. V is TRBV20-1 and J is TRBJ1-4; D ambiguous. Germline values: CDR1 DFQATT, CDR2 SNEGSKA (reference sequence). Trimming removed 3 bases from V and 3 bases from J, with 11 bases in between. The length of the CDR3 is 14 residues.

At least ten counts were recorded for this clonotype. J is TRBJ1-2 and V is TRBV6-6; unclear D gene. V lost 8 bases and J lost 5, with 9 bases in between. Germline CDR1 reads MNHNY; CDR2 reads SVGAGI (reference sequence). This CDR3 comprises 11 residues. The CDR3 loop is CASGRPYGYTF. CDR3 nucleotides: TGTGCCAGCGGACGACCGTATGGCTACACCTTC.

There are a few counts of this clonotype. The chain recombines TRBV16 with TRBJ1-1; 8 bases are a match to TRBD1. Germline V gene lookup returns CDR1 KGHSY and CDR2 FQNENV. The CDR3 covers 17 residues. The junction had 15 bases not matched to a gene; V was cut back by 4 bases and J by 5 bases. The DNA of the CDR3 is TGTGCCAGCAGCCCGCGGGCAGGGGGCGTTTCGGGGACTGAAGCTTTCTTT. It encodes CASSPRAGGVSGTEAFF.

The chain links TRBV2 to TRBJ1-5; weak D call: TRBD1 (6 bases). Germline CDR1 is SNHLY and CDR2 is FYNNEI. The CDR3 consists of 14 residues. Trimming removed 6 bases at V and 4 bases at J, with 13 bases between. CDR3 region: CASSPGTPNQPQHF. The CDR3 DNA sequence: TGTGCCAGCAGCCCCGGGACACCGAATCAGCCCCAGCATTTT.

This clonotype has just a few counts. The chain employs TRBV6-6 and TRBJ1-6; no clear D gene. The germline gives CDR1 MNHNY, CDR2 SVGAGI (reference sequence). The ends were cut back, 2 bases at V and 10 bases at J, with 12 bases in the middle. This CDR3 region has 14 residues. This chain's CDR3 is CASSYGQAGSPLHF. CDR3 in DNA: TGTGCCAGCAGTTACGGGCAGGCGGGGTCACCCCTCCACTTT.

This clonotype has a handful of counts. The genes are TRBV4-3 and TRBJ1-2; 12 bases are a match to TRBD1. Germline assignment: CDR1 LGHNA and CDR2 YSLEER. The ends lost 4 bases at V and 8 bases at J; junction bases unmatched: 8. This CDR3 has 15 amino acids. CDR3 coding DNA: TGCGCCAGCAGCCGTGGGGGACAGGGGGCTCGGGGCTACACCTTC. Protein: CASSRGGQGARGYTF.